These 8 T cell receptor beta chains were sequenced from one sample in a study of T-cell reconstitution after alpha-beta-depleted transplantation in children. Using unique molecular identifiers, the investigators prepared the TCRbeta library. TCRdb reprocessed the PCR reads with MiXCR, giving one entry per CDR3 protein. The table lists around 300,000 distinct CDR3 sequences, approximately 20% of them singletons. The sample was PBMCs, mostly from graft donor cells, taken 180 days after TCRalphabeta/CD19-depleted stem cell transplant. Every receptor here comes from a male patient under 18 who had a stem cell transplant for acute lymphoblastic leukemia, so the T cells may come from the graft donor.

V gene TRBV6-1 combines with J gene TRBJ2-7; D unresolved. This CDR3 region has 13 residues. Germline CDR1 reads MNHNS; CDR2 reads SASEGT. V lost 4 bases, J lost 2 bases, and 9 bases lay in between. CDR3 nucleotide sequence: TGTGCCAGCAGTGGGACGCACCCCTACGAGCAGTACTTC. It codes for CASSGTHPYEQYF.

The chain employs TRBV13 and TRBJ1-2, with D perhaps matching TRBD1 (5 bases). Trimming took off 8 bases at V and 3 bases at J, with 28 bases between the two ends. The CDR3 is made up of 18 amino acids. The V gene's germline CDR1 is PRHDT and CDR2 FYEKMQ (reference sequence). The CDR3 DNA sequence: TGTGCCAGCTCTTGGGGACGCAGGGCGCGCTGGGATCACTATGGCTACACCTTC. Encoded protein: CASSWGRRARWDHYGYTF. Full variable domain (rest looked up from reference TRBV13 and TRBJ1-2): AAGVIQSPRHLIKEKRETATLKCYPIPRHDTVYWYQQGPGQDPQFLISFYEKMQSDKGSIPDRFSAQQFSDYHSELNMSSLELGDSALYFCASSWGRRARWDHYGYTFGSGTRLTVV.

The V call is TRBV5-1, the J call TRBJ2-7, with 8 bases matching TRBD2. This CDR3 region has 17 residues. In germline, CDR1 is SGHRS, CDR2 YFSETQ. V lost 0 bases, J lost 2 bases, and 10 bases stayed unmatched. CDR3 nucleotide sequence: TGCGCCAGCAGCTTGGAAGCTCGAGCGGGAGTGACCTACGAGCAGTACTTC. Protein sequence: CASSLEARAGVTYEQYF.

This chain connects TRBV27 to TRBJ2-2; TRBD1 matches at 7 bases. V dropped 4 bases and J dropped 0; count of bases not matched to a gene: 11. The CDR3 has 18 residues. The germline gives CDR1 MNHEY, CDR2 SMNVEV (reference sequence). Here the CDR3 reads CASSSENTGAANTGELFF. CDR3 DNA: TGTGCCAGCAGTTCCGAAAATACAGGGGCGGCGAACACCGGGGAGCTGTTTTTT.

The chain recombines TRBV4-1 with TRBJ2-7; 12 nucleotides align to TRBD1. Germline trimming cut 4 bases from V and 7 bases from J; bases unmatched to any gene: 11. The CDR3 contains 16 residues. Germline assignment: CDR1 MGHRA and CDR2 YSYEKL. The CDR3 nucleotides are TGCGCCAGCAGCCCCCGGGACAGGGGGCCACGAGAAGAGCAGTACTTC. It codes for CASSPRDRGPREEQYF.

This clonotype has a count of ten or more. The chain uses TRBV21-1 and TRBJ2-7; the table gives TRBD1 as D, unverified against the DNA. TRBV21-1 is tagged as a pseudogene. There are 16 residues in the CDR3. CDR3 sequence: CASKGESRDGSYEQYF. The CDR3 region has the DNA TGTGCCAGCAAAGGGGAGAGTAGGGATGGATCCTACGAGCAGTACTTC.

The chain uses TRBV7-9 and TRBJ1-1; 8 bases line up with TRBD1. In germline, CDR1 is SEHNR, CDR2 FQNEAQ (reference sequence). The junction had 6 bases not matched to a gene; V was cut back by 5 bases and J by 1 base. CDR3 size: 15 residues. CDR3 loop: CASSQSQGANTEAFF. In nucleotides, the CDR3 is TGTGCCAGCAGCCAGTCTCAGGGGGCGAACACTGAAGCTTTCTTT.

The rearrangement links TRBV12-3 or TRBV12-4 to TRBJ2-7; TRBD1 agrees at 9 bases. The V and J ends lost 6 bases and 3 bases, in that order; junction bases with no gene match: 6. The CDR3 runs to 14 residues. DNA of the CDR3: TGTGCCAGCAGGGGGACAGGGCTATTCTACGAGCAGTACTTC. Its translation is CASRGTGLFYEQYF.